This is a list of T cell receptor beta chains from one sample in a study of cytotoxic CD8 clonotypes in ibrutinib-treated CLL. Sequencing was performed with immunoSEQ multiplex PCR; in TCRdb, only in-frame clones are kept and a portion is missing. The data show some 200,000 clones, about 72% seen once. The input for sequencing was PBMCs, taken after 24 months of ibrutinib treatment. These receptors came from a human donor with chronic lymphocytic leukemia. Both conserved end residues are trimmed from each CDR3. Fields, in order: J gene, V gene, CDR3 protein.

TRBJ2-3	TRBV18	ASSPPGSTDTQY
TRBJ2-5	TRBV7-9	ASSSGAQDQETQY
TRBJ2-1	TRBV4-1	ASSQELGYGSEQF
TRBJ2-7	TRBV11-2	ASSDGTGDYEQY
TRBJ2-7	TRBV7-2	ASSATLRAGAYEQY
TRBJ2-1	TRBV29-1	SVEPVPYNEQF
TRBJ2-1	TRBV11-2	ASSPTSGYNEQF
TRBJ1-5	TRBV27	ASSLRGDNSNQPQH
TRBJ2-7	TRBV2	ASSGLAGQY
TRBJ1-2	TRBV6-6	ASSYSAGSLGYT
TRBJ2-7	TRBV5-6	ASSLTGAPHDEQY
TRBJ2-7	TRBV7-6	ASSYGTSGTYEQY
TRBJ2-1	TRBV15	ATSREETNEQF
TRBJ1-2	TRBV6-6	ASSYSSPGQSDGYT
TRBJ2-3	TRBV7-9	ASSPNRIRSGSGTDTQY
TRBJ2-1	TRBV9	ASSVGLAAARWNEQF
TRBJ1-4	TRBV18	ASSLLPIPDGTGMVLF
TRBJ1-1	TRBV6-4	ASSAQGDTEAF
TRBJ2-7	TRBV27	ASSPLQGFDYEQY
TRBJ2-2	TRBV5-1	ASSTMGTGNGELF
TRBJ1-3	TRBV9	ASRPLGTARNTIY
TRBJ1-1	TRBV27	ASSLSSPLTEAF
TRBJ1-2	TRBV6-5	ASSSSKVDYGYT
TRBJ1-4	TRBV7-6	ASSLVGDRNEKLF
TRBJ1-2	TRBV30	AWSLGPINYGYT
TRBJ2-2	TRBV27	ASSFYSTGVTGELF
TRBJ1-1	TRBV11-2	ASSLERGWAEAF
TRBJ2-7	TRBV29-1	SVVQGAYEQY
TRBJ1-3	TRBV6-6	ASTITGTGNTIY